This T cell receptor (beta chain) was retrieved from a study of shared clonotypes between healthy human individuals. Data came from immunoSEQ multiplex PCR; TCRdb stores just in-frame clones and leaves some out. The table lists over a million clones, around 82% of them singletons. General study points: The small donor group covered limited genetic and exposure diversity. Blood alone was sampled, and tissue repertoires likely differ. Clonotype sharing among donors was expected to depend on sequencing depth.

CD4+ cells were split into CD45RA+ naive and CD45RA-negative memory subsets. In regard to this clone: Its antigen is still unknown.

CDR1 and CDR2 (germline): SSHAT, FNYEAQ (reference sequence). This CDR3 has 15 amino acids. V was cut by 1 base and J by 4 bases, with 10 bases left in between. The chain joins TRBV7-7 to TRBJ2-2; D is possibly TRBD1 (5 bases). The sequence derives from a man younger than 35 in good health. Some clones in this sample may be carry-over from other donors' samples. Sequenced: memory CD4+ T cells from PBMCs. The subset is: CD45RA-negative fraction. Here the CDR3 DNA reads TGTGCCAGCAGCTTAGATCGAACAGGCACCGGGGAGCTGTTTTTT. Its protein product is CASSLDRTGTGELFF. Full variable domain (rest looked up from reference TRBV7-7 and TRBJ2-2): GAGVSQSPRYKVTKRGQDVTLRCDPISSHATLYWYQQALGQGPEFLTYFNYEAQPDKSGLPSDRFSAERPEGSISTLTIQRTEQRDSAMYRCASSLDRTGTGELFFGEGSRLTVL.